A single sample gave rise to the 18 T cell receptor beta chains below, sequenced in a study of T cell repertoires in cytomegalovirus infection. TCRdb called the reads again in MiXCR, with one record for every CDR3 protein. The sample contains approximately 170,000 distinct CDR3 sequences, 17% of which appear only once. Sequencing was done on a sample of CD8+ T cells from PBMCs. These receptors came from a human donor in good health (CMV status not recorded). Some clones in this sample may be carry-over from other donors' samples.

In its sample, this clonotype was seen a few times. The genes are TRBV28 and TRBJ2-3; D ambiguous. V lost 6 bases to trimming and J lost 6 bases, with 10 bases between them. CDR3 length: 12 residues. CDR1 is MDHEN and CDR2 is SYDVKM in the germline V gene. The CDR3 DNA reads TGTGCCAGCAGCTCAGCTATCGATACGCAGTATTTT. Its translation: CASSSAIDTQYF. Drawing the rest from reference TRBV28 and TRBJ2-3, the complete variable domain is DVKVTQSSRYLVKRTGEKVFLECVQDMDHENMFWYRQDPGLGLRLIYFSYDVKMKEKGDIPEGYSVSREKKERFSLILESASTNQTSMYLCASSSAIDTQYFGPGTRLTVL.

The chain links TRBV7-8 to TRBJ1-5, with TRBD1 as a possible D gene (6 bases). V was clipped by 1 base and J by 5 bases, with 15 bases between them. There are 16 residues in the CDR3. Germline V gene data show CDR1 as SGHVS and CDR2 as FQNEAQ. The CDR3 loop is CASSLGGQGRDQPQHF. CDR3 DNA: TGTGCCAGCAGCTTAGGGGGGCAGGGGCGGGATCAGCCCCAGCATTTT.

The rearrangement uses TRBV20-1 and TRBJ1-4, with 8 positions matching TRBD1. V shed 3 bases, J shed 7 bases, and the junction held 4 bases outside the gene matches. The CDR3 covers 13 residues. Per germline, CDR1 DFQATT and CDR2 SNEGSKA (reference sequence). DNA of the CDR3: TGCAGTGCTAGTCAGGGGGCGAGTGAAAAACTGTTTTTT. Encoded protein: CSASQGASEKLFF.

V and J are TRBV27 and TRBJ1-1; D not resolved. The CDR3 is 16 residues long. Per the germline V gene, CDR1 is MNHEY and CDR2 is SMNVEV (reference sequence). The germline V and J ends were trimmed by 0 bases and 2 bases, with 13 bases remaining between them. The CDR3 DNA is TGTGCCAGCAGTTTATCCTCCCCTGACATTAACACTGAAGCTTTCTTT. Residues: CASSLSSPDINTEAFF.

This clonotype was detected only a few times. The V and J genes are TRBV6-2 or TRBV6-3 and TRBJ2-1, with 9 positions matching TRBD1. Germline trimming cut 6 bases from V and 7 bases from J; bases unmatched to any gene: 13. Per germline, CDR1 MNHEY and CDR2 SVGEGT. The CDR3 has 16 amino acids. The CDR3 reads CASSHPRDRELNEQFF. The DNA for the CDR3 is TGTGCCAGCAGCCACCCCCGGGACAGGGAATTGAATGAGCAGTTCTTC.

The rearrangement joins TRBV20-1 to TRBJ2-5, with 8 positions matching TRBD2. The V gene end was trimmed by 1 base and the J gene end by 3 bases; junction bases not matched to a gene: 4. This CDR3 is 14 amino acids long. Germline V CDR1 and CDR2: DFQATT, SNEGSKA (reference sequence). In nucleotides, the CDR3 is TGCAGTGCTAGAGTCGAACTAGCGGAAGAGACCCAGTACTTC. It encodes CSARVELAEETQYF.

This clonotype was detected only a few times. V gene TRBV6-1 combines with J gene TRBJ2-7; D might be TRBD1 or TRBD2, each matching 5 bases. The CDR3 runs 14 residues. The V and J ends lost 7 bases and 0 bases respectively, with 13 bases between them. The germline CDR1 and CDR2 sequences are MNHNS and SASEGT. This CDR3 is CASTLGTASYEQYF. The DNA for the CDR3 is TGTGCCAGCACCCTAGGGACGGCCTCCTACGAGCAGTACTTC.

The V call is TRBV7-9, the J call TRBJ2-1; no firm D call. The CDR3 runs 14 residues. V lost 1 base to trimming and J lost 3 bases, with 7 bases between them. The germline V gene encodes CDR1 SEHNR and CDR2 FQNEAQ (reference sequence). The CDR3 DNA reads TGTGCCAGCAGCTTAGAGGACCACTACAATGAGCAGTTCTTC. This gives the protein CASSLEDHYNEQFF.

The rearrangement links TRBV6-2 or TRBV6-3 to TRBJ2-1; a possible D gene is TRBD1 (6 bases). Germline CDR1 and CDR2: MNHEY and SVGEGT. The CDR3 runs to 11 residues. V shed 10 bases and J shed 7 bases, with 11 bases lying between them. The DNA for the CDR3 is TGTGCCACCACCCAGGGGAATGAGCAGTTCTTC. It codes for CATTQGNEQFF.

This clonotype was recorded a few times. The CDR3, as DNA: TGTGCCAGCAGCCAGAGGGGACAGGGGTCGGGGGAGCAGTACTTC. As protein: CASSQRGQGSGEQYF. The J gene is TRBJ2-7, the V gene TRBV7-6; 10 positions match TRBD1. Germline CDR1 reads SGHVS; CDR2 reads FNYEAQ. The CDR3 length is 15 residues. Losses at the gene ends were 5 bases for V and 7 bases for J; bases not matched to a gene: 11.

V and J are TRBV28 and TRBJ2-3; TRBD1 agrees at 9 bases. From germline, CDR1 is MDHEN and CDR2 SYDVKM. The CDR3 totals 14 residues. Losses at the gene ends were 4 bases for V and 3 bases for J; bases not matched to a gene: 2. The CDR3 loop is CASSSGQGTDTQYF. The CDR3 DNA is TGTGCCAGCAGTTCGGGACAGGGTACAGATACGCAGTATTTT.

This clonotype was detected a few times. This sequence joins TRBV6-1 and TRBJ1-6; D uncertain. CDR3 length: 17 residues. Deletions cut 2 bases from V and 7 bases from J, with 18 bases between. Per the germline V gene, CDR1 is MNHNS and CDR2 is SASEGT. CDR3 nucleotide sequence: TGTGCCAGCAGTGAACTACCCTACTTTTCGAGGAATTCACCCCTCCACTTT. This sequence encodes CASSELPYFSRNSPLHF.

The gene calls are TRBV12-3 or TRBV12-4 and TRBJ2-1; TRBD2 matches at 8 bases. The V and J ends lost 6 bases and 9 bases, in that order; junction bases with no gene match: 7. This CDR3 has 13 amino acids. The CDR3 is CASRPSGPLEQFF. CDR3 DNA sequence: TGTGCCAGCAGACCTAGCGGGCCACTTGAGCAGTTCTTC.

CDR3 DNA: TGCAGCGTCCGCGGGGGGCTTGACTATGGCTACACCTTC. This encodes CSVRGGLDYGYTF. This rearrangement joins TRBV29-1 to TRBJ1-2, with D tentatively TRBD1 (6 bases). Germline values: CDR1 SQVTM, CDR2 ANQGSEA. The germline V and J ends were trimmed by 6 bases and 3 bases, with 14 bases remaining between them. The CDR3 is 13 amino acids.

The CDR3 reads CASTVTSGGWETQYF. The CDR3 DNA is TGTGCCAGCACCGTGACTAGCGGGGGATGGGAGACCCAGTACTTC. V usage is TRBV28 and J usage is TRBJ2-5, with 12 bases identical to TRBD2. The CDR3 runs 15 residues. The germline V gene has CDR1 MDHEN and CDR2 SYDVKM. V lost 7 bases, J lost 5 bases, and 8 bases stayed unmatched.

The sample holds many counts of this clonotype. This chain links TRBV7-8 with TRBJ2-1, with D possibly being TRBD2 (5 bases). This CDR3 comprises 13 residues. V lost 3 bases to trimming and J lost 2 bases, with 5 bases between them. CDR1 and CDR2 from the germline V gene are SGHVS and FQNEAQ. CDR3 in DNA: TGTGCCAGCAGCTTCGGGGCCTACAATGAGCAGTTCTTC. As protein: CASSFGAYNEQFF.

Here the CDR3 DNA reads TGTGCCAGCACGGGGACGGCTAACACCGGGGAGCTGTTTTTT. Translating it yields CASTGTANTGELFF. The chain uses TRBV6-2 or TRBV6-3 and TRBJ2-2, with D perhaps matching TRBD1 or TRBD2 (5 bases each). This CDR3 has 14 residues. V lost 7 bases and J lost 2, with 11 bases in between. CDR1 is MNHEY and CDR2 is SVGEGT in the germline V gene.

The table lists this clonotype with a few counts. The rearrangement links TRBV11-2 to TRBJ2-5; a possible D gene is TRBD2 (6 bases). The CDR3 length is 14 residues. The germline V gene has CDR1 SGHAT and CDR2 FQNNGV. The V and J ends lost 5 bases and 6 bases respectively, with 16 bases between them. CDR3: CASSRGLTLQTQYF. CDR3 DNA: TGTGCCAGCAGCCGGGGACTGACCTTACAGACCCAGTACTTC.